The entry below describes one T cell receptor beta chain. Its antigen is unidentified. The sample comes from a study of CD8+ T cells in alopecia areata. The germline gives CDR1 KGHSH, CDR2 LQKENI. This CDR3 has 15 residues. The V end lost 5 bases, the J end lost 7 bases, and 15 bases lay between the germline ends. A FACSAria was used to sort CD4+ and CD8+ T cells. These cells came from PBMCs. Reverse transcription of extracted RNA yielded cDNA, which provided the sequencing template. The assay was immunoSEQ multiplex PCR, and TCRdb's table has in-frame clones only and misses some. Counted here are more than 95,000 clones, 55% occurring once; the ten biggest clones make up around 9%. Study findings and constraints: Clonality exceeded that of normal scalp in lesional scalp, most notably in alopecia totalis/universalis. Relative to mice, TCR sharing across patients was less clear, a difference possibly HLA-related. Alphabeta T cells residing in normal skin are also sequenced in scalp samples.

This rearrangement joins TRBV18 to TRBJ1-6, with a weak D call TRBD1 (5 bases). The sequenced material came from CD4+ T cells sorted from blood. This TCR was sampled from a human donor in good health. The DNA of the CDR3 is TGTGCCAGCTCAGCCGGGACCAACCCAAATTCACCCCTCCACTTT. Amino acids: CASSAGTNPNSPLHF. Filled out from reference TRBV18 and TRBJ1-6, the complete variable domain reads NAGVMQNPRHLVRRRGQEARLRCSPMKGHSHVYWYRQLPEEGLKFMVYLQKENIIDESGMPKERFSAEFPKEGPSILRIQQVVRGDSAAYFCASSAGTNPNSPLHFGNGTRLTVT.